Following are 10 T cell receptor beta chains from one sample sequenced in a study of T cell repertoires in cytomegalovirus infection. TCRdb ran MiXCR on the reads and lists one entry per CDR3 protein. The table shows roughly 720,000 distinct CDR3 sequences, with roughly 36% occurring only once. The material sequenced was PBMCs. Source of these receptors: a human donor in good health (CMV status not recorded). Some clones in this sample may be carry-over from other donors' samples.

The chain uses TRBV11-2 and TRBJ2-1, with 7 bases matching TRBD2. The germline V gene has CDR1 SGHAT and CDR2 FQNNGV. The CDR3 sequence is 17 residues long. Trimming at V came to 4 bases and at J to 0 bases, leaving 9 bases not matched to a gene. In nucleotides, the CDR3 is TGTGCCAGCAGCTCCTACGGGGGGACTATCTCCTACAATGAGCAGTTCTTC. It codes for CASSSYGGTISYNEQFF.

In its sample, this clonotype was seen a few times. The rearrangement uses TRBV7-9 and TRBJ1-2; TRBD1 matches at 8 bases. The CDR3 contains 15 residues. CDR1 and CDR2 from the germline V gene are SEHNR and FQNEAQ (reference sequence). Trimming at V came to 5 bases and at J to 8 bases, leaving 13 bases not matched to a gene. DNA for the CDR3: TGTGCCAGCAGCACCGGACAGGGCATTAGGATAGGCTACACCTTC. Its protein is CASSTGQGIRIGYTF.

Concerning this clonotype itself: One junction end does not reproduce the germline sequence, and a read error may be involved. The chain is built from TRBV4-1 and TRBJ1-1, with TRBD1 as a possible D gene (5 bases). Germline CDR1 MGHRA, CDR2 YSYEKL. The CDR3 spans 14 residues. CDR3 in amino acids: CASSQAPRQGGTSF. In DNA, the CDR3 is TGCGCCAGCAGCCAGGCCCCCCGTCAGGGTGGAACTTCCTTT.

The chain joins TRBV7-6 to TRBJ2-7; TRBD2 matches at 14 bases. The V segment lost 5 bases and the J segment 5 bases; nucleotides outside the gene matches: 8. The CDR3 runs 16 residues. Germline V gene sequence: CDR1 SGHVS, CDR2 FNYEAQ. The CDR3 coding sequence is TGTGCCAGCAGCCCAGGACTAGCGGGAGGCGCCGACGAGCAGTACTTC. Its protein product is CASSPGLAGGADEQYF.

The V and J genes are TRBV10-3 and TRBJ1-5; tentative D call: TRBD1 (5 bases). Germline CDR1 and CDR2: ENHRY and SYGVKD. The CDR3 consists of 18 residues. V lost 2 bases and J 2 bases, leaving 19 bases between the germline ends. The CDR3 nucleotides are TGTGCCATCAGTGAGGGATGGCAGGGCACTTCGGGCAATCAGCCCCAGCATTTT. Amino acid sequence: CAISEGWQGTSGNQPQHF.

V is TRBV2 and J is TRBJ1-1; unclear D gene. This CDR3 has 14 residues. CDR1 is SNHLY, CDR2 FYNNEI, per germline. V lost 7 bases to trimming and J lost 1 base, with 13 bases between them. The CDR3 DNA reads TGTGCCAGCACCTTTGGACGGAAGAACACTGAAGCTTTCTTT. Residues: CASTFGRKNTEAFF.

The V call is TRBV12-3 or TRBV12-4, the J call TRBJ2-1; D possibly corresponds to TRBD2 (6 bases). Trimming pared 6 bases from V and 7 bases from J, leaving 22 bases between. The CDR3 has 16 residues. The DNA of the CDR3 is TGTGCCAGCAGGTTCCGAGACGGGAGAGGACGGAATGAGCAGTTCTTC. Protein: CASRFRDGRGRNEQFF.

The table lists this clonotype with many counts. The V and J genes are TRBV6-1 and TRBJ1-2; D gene unclear. Germline CDR1 MNHNS, CDR2 SASEGT. Trimming cost V 2 bases and J 2 bases, with 12 bases left between them. The CDR3 length is 15 residues. This chain's CDR3 is CASSEQPALNYGYTF. In DNA, the CDR3 is TGTGCCAGCAGTGAACAGCCGGCTCTCAACTATGGCTACACCTTC.

The J gene is TRBJ2-1, the V gene TRBV7-9; 7 bases agree with TRBD1. The CDR3 runs 16 residues. CDR1 is SEHNR and CDR2 is FQNEAQ in the germline V gene (reference sequence). With 5 bases clipped from V and 3 bases from J, the junction kept 10 bases outside the gene matches. In DNA form, the CDR3 reads TGTGCCAGCAGCCCCTCGACAGGGAGAGGCTACAATGAGCAGTTCTTC. Its protein is CASSPSTGRGYNEQFF.

This clonotype was found a few times. The chain links TRBV12-3 or TRBV12-4 to TRBJ2-1, with TRBD1 identical over 7 bases. The CDR3 totals 16 residues. Unmatched junction bases numbered 21, after V lost 6 bases and J lost 13 bases. The CDR3 loop is CASRRAGSLYLGGQFF. The CDR3 bases are TGTGCCAGCAGAAGAGCCGGGTCCCTCTACCTAGGGGGCCAGTTCTTC.